This T cell receptor beta chain stems from a study of Ad26.COV2.S vaccination and SARS-CoV-2 variants. General study points: Placebo recipients trailed vaccine recipients in spike-specific TCR breadth. Substantial breadth in spike-specific CD8+ and CD4+ T cell responses was reportedly seen after vaccination.

The treatment here: 15 to 20 received Ad26.COV2.S at low or high dose, single or two shots; about 5 received placebo; per-sample allocation not given. At day 63 after the first vaccine or placebo injection, samples were drawn. Ad26.COV2.S expressed prefusion-stabilized spike from the original Wuhan strain. Profiled with immunoSEQ multiplex PCR; TCRdb holds only in-frame clones, not every one. This table has approximately 460,000 clones, 80% to 90% appearing once. In regard to this clone: Its antigen remains unknown.

CDR1 SGHNT and CDR2 YYREEE come from the germline V gene (reference sequence). The CDR3 covers 13 residues. Trimming left V 0 bases short and J 6 bases short, with 6 bases between. The chain uses TRBV5-4 and TRBJ2-2, with a tentative D call TRBD1 (5 bases). This sample comprised peripheral blood, obtained in a trial of Ad26.COV2.S vaccine versus placebo. The clonotype comes from a person aged 18-65 years who received the Ad26.COV2.S COVID-19 vaccine or a placebo. This chain's CDR3 is CASSLETAGELFF. For the CDR3, the DNA is TGTGCCAGCAGCTTGGAGACAGCCGGGGAGCTGTTTTTT.